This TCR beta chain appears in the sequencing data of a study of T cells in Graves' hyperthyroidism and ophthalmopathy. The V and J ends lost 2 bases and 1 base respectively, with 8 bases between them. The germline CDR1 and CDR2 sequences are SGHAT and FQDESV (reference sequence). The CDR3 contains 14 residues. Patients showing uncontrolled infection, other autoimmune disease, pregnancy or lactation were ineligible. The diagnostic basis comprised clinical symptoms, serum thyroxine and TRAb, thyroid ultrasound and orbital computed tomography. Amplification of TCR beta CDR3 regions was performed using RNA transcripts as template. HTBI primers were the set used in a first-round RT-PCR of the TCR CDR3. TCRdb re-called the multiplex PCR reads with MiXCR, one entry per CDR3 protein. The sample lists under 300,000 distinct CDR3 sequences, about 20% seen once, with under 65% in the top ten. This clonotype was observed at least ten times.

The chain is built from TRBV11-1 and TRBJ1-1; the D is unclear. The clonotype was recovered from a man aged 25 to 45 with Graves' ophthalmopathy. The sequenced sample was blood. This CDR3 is CASSLNSPNTEAFF. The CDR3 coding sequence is TGTGCCAGCAGCTTAAATTCGCCGAACACTGAAGCTTTCTTT.